This entry features one T cell receptor beta chain sequence. The antigen it binds to is not known. Base qualities are not at hand, and no much larger clone is one base apart. The sample originates from a study of cytomegalovirus exposure and HLA in healthy donors (dated by TCRdb to the late 2010s). Describing the broader study: An earlier analysis of some 550 of the donors reported 250 to 300 Gb of sequence data and more than 90 million unique TCR beta sequences from around 200 million T cells. Approximately 310 gigabases of sequencing data and approximately 80 million unique TCR sequences were included in an early release covering about 600 HLA-typed donors. The study used immunosequencing to profile the T cell repertoires of approximately 630 subjects and linked those repertoires to cytomegalovirus serostatus. In a later genetic analysis, genome-wide SNP genotypes for about three fifths of the roughly 670 donors were used, and that subset was treated as a discovery cohort. All discovery cohort repertoires had been generated using a single sequencing platform. Alongside the repertoire data, information on donor age, sex, ethnicity and CMV serostatus was compiled. The later analysis used no new phenotypic data to find candidate immune exposures, relying instead on TCR beta sequences and their occurrence across donors. High-throughput TCR immunosequencing, statistical association of individual TCRs with disease status, and machine learning were combined to predict cytomegalovirus infection status. The number of typed donors differed by locus: roughly 629-630 for A, B, C, DRB1 and DQB1; some 500 for DQA1; around 580 for DPA1; and 400 to 480 for DPB1. Class I and class II HLA loci were covered by the typing at four-digit resolution. To decide whether each TCR beta V gene segment behaved as functional or pseudogenic, an earlier analysis of approximately 600 of the donors relied on high-throughput TCR beta sequencing. A separate validation cohort of over a hundred different subjects was used in addition to the roughly 700-subject first cohort. Among the approximately 400 genotyped donors, 81% belonged to the genetic ancestry cluster associated with self-reported Caucasian donors. A later analysis re-examined previously published TCR beta repertoires from more than 600 donors and added high-resolution HLA genotyping to investigate patterns of TCR occurrence. Four to six DR-DQ haplotypes were handled as single units for association and clustering because linkage in the cohort was strong. The aim of the study was to test whether cataloging public T cell receptors could identify signatures of past pathogen exposure. On average, roughly 200,000 unique TCR beta nucleotide sequences were sequenced per donor among a few hundred genotyped donors of the cohort, with 15% to 20% of those sequences being non-productive.

The cohort consisted of hundreds of healthy bone marrow donors. All cohort members were sampled while nominally healthy, although unrecorded immune exposures were likely present. The donor tested CMV seropositive, placing the donor among the 250 to 350 seropositive members of the cohort. Every donor gave a peripheral blood sample, and the peripheral blood mononuclear cells from that sample were used for TCR beta sequencing. The Qiagen DNeasy Blood Extraction Kit was used to extract genomic DNA from the blood cell samples. The cysteine opens and the phenylalanine closes a CDR3 of 14 amino acids. Of all the DNA, just the CDR3 is kept, 42 bases in frame from base 1. V is reduced by 1 base and J by 3 bases, leaving a spacing of 9 bases between them. CDR1 SNHLY and CDR2 FYNNEI were looked up in the germline V gene. Beyond this particular receptor, the publication reports: In the study, 150 to 200 TCR beta chains were listed as associated with cytomegalovirus. Because counts were too low, about 18 rarely observed V segments, including chromosome 9 orphons, were excluded from the earlier analysis of roughly 580 of the donors. According to the authors, the approach could potentially be generalized to other disease states and immunological phenotypes. Compared with equally common non-associated chains, HLA-associated TCR beta chains in a later analysis were more clonally expanded and had lower generation probabilities. According to a later analysis, TCR association rates differed among HLA loci, with DRB1 alleles showing the most associated TCRs and HLA-C alleles showing the fewest. In both the original and validation cohorts, the classifier was reported to diagnose cytomegalovirus status with high specificity and sensitivity. The 87-base-pair reads could not distinguish some IMGT-functional V segments, including TRBV6-2 and TRBV6-3, so those segments were excluded. A later genetic analysis associated a missense DCLRE1C variant with V-gene and J-gene trimming of TCR beta chains, and an independent cohort replicated the association. Across donors, most TCR sequences were observed very rarely, whereas some public TCRs were present in many individuals. According to a later analysis, parvovirus B19, influenza, CMV and Epstein-Barr virus appeared linked to several top co-occurrence clusters. In an earlier analysis of 587 of the donors, most TCR beta V segments appeared in productive rearrangements about 87% or about 30% of the time, broadly matching IMGT annotations. HLA typing was unavailable for some donors at each locus, so association tests used only the typed subset. A later analysis found that most CMV-associated TCR beta chains appeared HLA-restricted, with HLA associations seemingly driven largely by CMV exposure. A group of highly shared sequence variants was considered likely to be a technical artifact of the sequencing pipeline. Three of the identified cytomegalovirus-associated TCR beta chains were confirmed in vitro to be specific for cytomegalovirus antigens. A further reported finding was that TCR beta sequences accurately predicted the HLA-A and HLA-B alleles for most subjects in the first cohort. At a false discovery rate of 0.05, a later analysis linked approximately 18,000 TCR beta sequences to specific HLA alleles. When HLA alleles, especially DR and DQ, strongly co-occurred, TCR associations were difficult to assign to individual alleles. According to a later genetic analysis, donors in an Asian-associated ancestry cluster had fewer N-insertions in productive TCRs than the approximately 670-donor mean. Linkage disequilibrium might explain the correlated functional status among segregating V segments, but an unknown experimental factor could not be excluded. The cohort was sequenced for TCR beta chains only, and without alpha or paired-chain data the features that could be detected were limited. Immune exposure information for the cohort was limited to CMV serostatus. Sequencing depth was assumed to be roughly uniform across donors in the presence/absence analyses, though that assumption may not hold.

The library came from the immunoSEQ multiplex PCR assay. The multiplex PCR relied on a mix of 60 forward primers for TCR Vbeta segments and 13 reverse primers for TCR Jbeta segments. The CDR3 region of rearranged TCR beta genes was amplified from genomic DNA with a multiplex PCR assay. The amplified TCR beta libraries were sequenced on the Illumina HiSeq System as 87-base-pair reads. In the source study's methods: A later analysis tallied 75 million to 95 million unique TCR beta chains across the 666 repertoires, and roughly 11 million of those chains were shared by two or more donors. Raw reads were error-corrected and collapsed into unique sequences with a nearest-neighbor algorithm that merged closely related sequences to remove PCR and sequencing errors. V, D and J gene segments were assigned by aligning CDR3 sequences to IMGT reference sequences. For a sequence to be retained, a match of at least six nucleotides was required to both a V gene segment and a J gene segment. A rearrangement counted as productive if the CDR3 had no stop codons and remained in frame with V and J, and every other rearrangement counted as non-productive. CDR3 was defined according to IMGT convention as the region running from the second conserved V-encoded cysteine to the conserved J-encoded phenylalanine. The earlier analysis of 550 to 650 of the donors excluded any sequence lacking an unambiguous match to a single V gene segment. An earlier analysis of 550 to 650 of the donors classified V segments as functional when productive rearrangements were above 56.7% and as segregating when the standard deviation between donors was above 5%. To diagnose cytomegalovirus status from the catalog of TCR beta chain sequences, a statistical classification framework was built. V and J gene assignment, in a later analysis, came from comparing TCR nucleotide sequences with IMGT/GENE-DB human TR gene sequences. The TCRdist pipeline was used in a later analysis to assign CDR3 sequences and most-parsimonious VDJ recombination scenarios. A later analysis defined each TCR beta chain by its CDR3 amino acid sequence plus V-gene family, and excluded reads lacking a unique V-gene family. A later analysis removed several hundred highly shared, low-generation-probability nucleotide sequences to deal with suspected cross-contamination and a sequencing artifact. In a later analysis, a clonal expansion index for each public chain was calculated from normalized within-repertoire ranks of inferred template counts. In a later analysis, generation probabilities were computed using a VDJ recombination model fitted to out-of-frame rearrangements, and the results were checked against IGoR. In a later analysis, hypergeometric tests were used to score TCR-TCR, TCR-HLA and TCR-CMV co-occurrence, with a repertoire-size bias correction applied to TCR pairs. A later analysis estimated false discovery rates by permuting HLA or CMV assignments 20 times. A later analysis grouped co-occurring TCRs with DBSCAN, adding TCRdist sequence similarity when clustering within HLA-allele-positive subsets. Repertoires with fewer than 30,000 or more than 120,000 public chains were left out of co-occurrence clustering, as were about 5 repertoires with anomalous nucleotide sharing. What TCRdb holds here is the immuneACCESS table cut down to in-frame rearrangements. Part of the clones is not present; checked against another copy, under half of the missing clones reflect an unresolved V gene, and the others are unexplained. The V and J calls and clone size were taken over from that table, and D and trimming were inferred from the DNA. The sample has 150,000 to 200,000 clones on record, 65% to 70% of them singletons. 3.5% to 5.5% of the sample rests with the top ten.

This TCR was recovered from a woman younger than 35 in good health and CMV-seropositive. Input material: PBMCs. The sequence is built from TRBV2 and TRBJ1-2, with the D gene uncertain. The base sequence is TGTGCCAGCAGTGAAGGGGCAGGATACTATGGCTACACCTTC. It codes for CASSEGAGYYGYTF. The full variable domain, completed from the reference TRBV2 and TRBJ1-2 proteins outside the CDR3, reads EPEVTQTPSHQVTQMGQEVILRCVPISNHLYFYWYRQILGQKVEFLVSFYNNEISEKSEIFDDQFSVERPDGSNFTLKIRSTKLEDSAMYFCASSEGAGYYGYTFGSGTRLTVV.